This T cell receptor (beta chain) was profiled in a study of regulatory T cells in long-lasting Graves disease. General observations from the study: The work looked only at peripheral blood and did not look at thyroid tissue.

To make TCR beta libraries, researchers used iRepertoire HTBI primers and Arm-PCR of CDR3 regions. A single record per CDR3 protein comes from TCRdb applying MiXCR to the multiplex PCR reads. The repertoire includes some 350,000 distinct CDR3 sequences, under 20% of them detected once, and roughly 21% sits in the top ten. The J segment lost 5 bases and the V segment lost 3 bases, leaving 6 bases of the junction unmatched. The germline CDR1 and CDR2 sequences are SGHTA and FQGNSA. CDR3 length equals 14 residues. Time point indicated: newly diagnosed GD, antithyroid drugs for less than 3 months. PBMCs were the source of the RNA used for TCR sequencing. At least ten counts were recorded for this clonotype. Its antigen is unidentified. This sample also belongs to another study, concerning T cells in Graves' hyperthyroidism and ophthalmopathy. That report notes: Stable hyperthyroidism was separated from ophthalmopathy by a model based on 13 V-J features. The model anticipated ophthalmopathy a median about six months pre-onset.

The chain joins TRBV7-2 to TRBJ2-5; the match to TRBD2 covers 7 bases. This specimen consisted of peripheral blood mononuclear cells (PBMCs), obtained at new diagnosis, from a patient treated with antithyroid drugs. This TCR was sampled from a woman between 18 and 29 years old with Graves disease. The CDR3 bases are TGTGCCAGCAGCTTCGGGGGGTCCGGGGAGACCCAGTACTTC. The encoded protein is CASSFGGSGETQYF.